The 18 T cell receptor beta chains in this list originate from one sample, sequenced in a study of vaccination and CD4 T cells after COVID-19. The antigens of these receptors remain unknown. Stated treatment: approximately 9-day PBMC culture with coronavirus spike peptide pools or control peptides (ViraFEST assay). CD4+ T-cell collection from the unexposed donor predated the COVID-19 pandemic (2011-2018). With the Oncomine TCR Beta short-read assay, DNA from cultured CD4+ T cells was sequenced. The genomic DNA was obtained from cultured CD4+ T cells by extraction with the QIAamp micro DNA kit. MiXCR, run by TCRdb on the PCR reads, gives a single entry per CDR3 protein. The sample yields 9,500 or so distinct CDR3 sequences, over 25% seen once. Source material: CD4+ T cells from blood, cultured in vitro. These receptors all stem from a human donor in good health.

The CDR3 spells CAWTVSNSGGQPQHF. The CDR3 coding sequence is TGTGCCTGGACCGTCTCCAATTCGGGGGGTCAGCCCCAGCATTTT. The chain has TRBV30 and TRBJ1-5, with a tentative D call TRBD1 (5 bases). CDR1 GTSNPN and CDR2 SVGIG come from the germline V gene (reference sequence). CDR3 length equals 15 residues. V dropped 4 bases and J dropped 6 bases, with 19 bases sitting between them.

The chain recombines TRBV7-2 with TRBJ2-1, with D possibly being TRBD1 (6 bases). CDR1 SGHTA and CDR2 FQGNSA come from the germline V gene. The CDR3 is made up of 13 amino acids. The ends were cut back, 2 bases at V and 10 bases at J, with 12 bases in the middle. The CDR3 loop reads CASSLTGNGEQFF. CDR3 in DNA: TGTGCCAGCAGCTTAACAGGGAATGGGGAGCAGTTCTTC.

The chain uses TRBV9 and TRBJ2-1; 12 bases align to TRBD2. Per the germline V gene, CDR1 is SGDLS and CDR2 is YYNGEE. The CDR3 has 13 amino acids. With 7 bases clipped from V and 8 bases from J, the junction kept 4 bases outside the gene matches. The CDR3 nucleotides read TGTGCCAGCCAGACTAGCGGGGGCCATGAGCAGTTCTTC. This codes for CASQTSGGHEQFF.

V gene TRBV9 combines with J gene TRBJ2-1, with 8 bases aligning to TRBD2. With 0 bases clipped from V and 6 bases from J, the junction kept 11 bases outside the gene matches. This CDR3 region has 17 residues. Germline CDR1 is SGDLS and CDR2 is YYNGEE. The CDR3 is CASSVGKDGRARNEQFF. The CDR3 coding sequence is TGTGCCAGCAGCGTAGGTAAAGACGGGAGGGCCCGCAATGAGCAGTTCTTC.

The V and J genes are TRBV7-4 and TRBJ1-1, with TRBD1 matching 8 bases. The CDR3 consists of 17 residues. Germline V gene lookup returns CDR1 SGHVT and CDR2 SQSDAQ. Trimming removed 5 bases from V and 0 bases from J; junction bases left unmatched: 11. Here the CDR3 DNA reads TGTGCCAGCAGCGTAGGTATCGGGACAGGTATGAACACTGAAGCTTTCTTT. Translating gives CASSVGIGTGMNTEAFF.

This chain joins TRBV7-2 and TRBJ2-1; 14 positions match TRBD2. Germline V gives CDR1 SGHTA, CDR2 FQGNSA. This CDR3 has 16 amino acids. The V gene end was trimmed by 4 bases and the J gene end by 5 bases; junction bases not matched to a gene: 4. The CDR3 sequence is CASSYGTSGSDNEQFF. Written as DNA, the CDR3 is TGTGCCAGCAGCTATGGGACTAGCGGGAGCGACAATGAGCAGTTCTTC.

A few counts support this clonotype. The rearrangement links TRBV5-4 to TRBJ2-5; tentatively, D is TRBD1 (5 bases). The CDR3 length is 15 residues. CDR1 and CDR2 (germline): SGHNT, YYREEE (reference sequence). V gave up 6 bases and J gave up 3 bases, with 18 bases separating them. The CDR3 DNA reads TGTGCCAGCAACCCGGGCCGTGGCAGGGAAGAGACCCAGTACTTC. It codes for CASNPGRGREETQYF. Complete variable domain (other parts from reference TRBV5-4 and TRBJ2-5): ETGVTQSPTHLIKTRGQQVTLRCSSQSGHNTVSWYQQALGQGPQFIFQYYREEENGRGNFPPRFSGLQFPNYSSELNVNALELDDSALYLCASNPGRGREETQYFGPGTRLLVL.

The DNA of the CDR3 is TGTGCCAGCAATATCCGACAGGGCAGCTACAATGAGCAGTTCTTC. It is translated as CASNIRQGSYNEQFF. The chain is built from TRBV6-1 and TRBJ2-1, with 7 bases matching TRBD1. This CDR3 spans 15 amino acids. V lost 7 bases, J lost 3 bases, and 9 bases stayed unmatched. Germline V gives CDR1 MNHNS, CDR2 SASEGT.

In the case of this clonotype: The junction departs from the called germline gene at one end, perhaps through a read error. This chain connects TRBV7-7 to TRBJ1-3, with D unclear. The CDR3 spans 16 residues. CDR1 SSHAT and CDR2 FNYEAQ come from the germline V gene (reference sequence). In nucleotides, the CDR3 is TGTGCTAGCAGCCCTCGGATTGGACCATCTGGAAACACCATATATTTT. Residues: CASSPRIGPSGNTIYF. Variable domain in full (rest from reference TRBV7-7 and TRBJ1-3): GAGVSQSPRYKVTKRGQDVTLRCDPISSHATLYWYQQALGQGPEFLTYFNYEAQPDKSGLPSDRFSAERPEGSISTLTIQRTEQRDSAMYRCASSPRIGPSGNTIYFGEGSWLTVV.

CDR3 amino acids: CASSFHGGRGYTF. The CDR3 DNA sequence: TGTGCCAGCAGTTTCCACGGGGGACGGGGCTACACCTTC. This chain uses TRBV28 with TRBJ1-2; possibly TRBD1 for D (5 bases). Trimming stripped 3 bases from V and 8 bases from J, with 13 bases between. CDR1 is MDHEN and CDR2 is SYDVKM in the germline V gene. The CDR3 sequence is 13 residues long.

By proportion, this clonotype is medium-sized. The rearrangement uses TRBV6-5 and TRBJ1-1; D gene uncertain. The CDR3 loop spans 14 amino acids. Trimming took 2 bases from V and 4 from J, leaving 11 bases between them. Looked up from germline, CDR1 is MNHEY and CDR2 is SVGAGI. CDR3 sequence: CASSYALAGTEAFF. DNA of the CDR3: TGTGCCAGCAGTTACGCCCTTGCAGGCACTGAAGCTTTCTTT.

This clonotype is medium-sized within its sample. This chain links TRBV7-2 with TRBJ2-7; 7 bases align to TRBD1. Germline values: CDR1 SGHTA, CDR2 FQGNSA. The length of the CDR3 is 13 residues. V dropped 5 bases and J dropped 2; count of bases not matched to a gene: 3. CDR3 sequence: CASSRDRTYEQYF. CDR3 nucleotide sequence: TGTGCCAGCAGCCGGGACAGAACCTACGAGCAGTACTTC.

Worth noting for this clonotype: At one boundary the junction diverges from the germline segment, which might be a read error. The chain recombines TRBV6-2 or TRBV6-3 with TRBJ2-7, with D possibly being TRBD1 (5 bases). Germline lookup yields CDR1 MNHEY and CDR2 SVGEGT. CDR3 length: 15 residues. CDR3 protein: CASSWEGVISYGQYF. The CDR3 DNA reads TGTGCCAGCAGTTGGGAAGGGGTGATCTCCTACGGGCAGTACTTC.

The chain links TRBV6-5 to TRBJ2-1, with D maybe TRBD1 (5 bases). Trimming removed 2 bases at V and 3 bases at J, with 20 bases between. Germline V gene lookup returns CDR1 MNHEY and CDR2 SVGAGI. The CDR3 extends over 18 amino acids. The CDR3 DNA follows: TGTGCCAGCAGTTACGGGCAGGGCATACCCTTGAGCTACAATGAGCAGTTCTTC. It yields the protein CASSYGQGIPLSYNEQFF.

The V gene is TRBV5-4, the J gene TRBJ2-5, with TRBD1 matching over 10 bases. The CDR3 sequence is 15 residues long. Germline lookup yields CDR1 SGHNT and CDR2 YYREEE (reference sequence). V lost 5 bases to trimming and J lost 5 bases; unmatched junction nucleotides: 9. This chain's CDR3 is CASRPGTGARETQYF. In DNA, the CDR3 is TGTGCCAGCAGACCCGGGACAGGGGCTCGGGAGACCCAGTACTTC. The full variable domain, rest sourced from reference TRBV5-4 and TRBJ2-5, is ETGVTQSPTHLIKTRGQQVTLRCSSQSGHNTVSWYQQALGQGPQFIFQYYREEENGRGNFPPRFSGLQFPNYSSELNVNALELDDSALYLCASRPGTGARETQYFGPGTRLLVL.

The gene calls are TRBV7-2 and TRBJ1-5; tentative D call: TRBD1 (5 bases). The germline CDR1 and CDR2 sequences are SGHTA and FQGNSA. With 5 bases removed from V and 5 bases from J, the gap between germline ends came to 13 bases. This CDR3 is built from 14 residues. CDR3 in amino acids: CASSAPGTDQPQHF. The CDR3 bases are TGTGCCAGCAGCGCACCCGGGACCGATCAGCCCCAGCATTTT.

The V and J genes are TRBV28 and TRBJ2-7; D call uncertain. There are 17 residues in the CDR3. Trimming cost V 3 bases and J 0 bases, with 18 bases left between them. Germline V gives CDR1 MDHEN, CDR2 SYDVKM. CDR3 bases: TGTGCCAGCAGTTTGTATGACTTATATCACCCCTCCTACGAGCAGTACTTC. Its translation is CASSLYDLYHPSYEQYF.

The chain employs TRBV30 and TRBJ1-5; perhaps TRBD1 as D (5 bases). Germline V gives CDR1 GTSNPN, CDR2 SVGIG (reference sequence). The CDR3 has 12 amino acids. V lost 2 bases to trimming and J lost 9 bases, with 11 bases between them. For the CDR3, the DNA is TGTGCCTGGAGTTCAGGGTCTCGGCCCCAGCATTTT. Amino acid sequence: CAWSSGSRPQHF.